These 2 T cell receptor beta chains were sequenced from one sample in a study of T cells expressing NK-cell markers. TCRdb re-analyzed the 5' RACE reads; it lists each CDR3 protein once, without DNA. The repertoire table contains over 120,000 distinct CDR3 sequences. What was sequenced was blood T cells: a sorted CD56 or NKG2C T cell subset, CD4+ or CD8+ T cells, or bulk PBMC T cells (not recorded which). Source of these receptors: a man aged 18 to 29 in good health.

The gene calls are TRBV7-9 and TRBJ1-2. This CDR3 is built from 14 residues. Germline V lookup: CDR1 SEHNR, CDR2 FQNEAQ (reference sequence). CDR3 residues: CASSEEREGGGYTF.

V is TRBV27 and J is TRBJ2-5; no DNA is available, so the TRBD1 call from TCRdb remains unchecked. The germline gives CDR1 MNHEY, CDR2 SMNVEV (reference sequence). There are 15 residues in the CDR3. The chain's CDR3 is CASSLGQGGGETQYF.